The rows below give T cell receptor beta chains drawn from one sample of a study of blood T cell repertoires in COVID-19. The method was immunoSEQ multiplex PCR; TCRdb's version includes in-frame clones alone and lacks a portion of them. Of 250,000 to 350,000 clones in the sample, around four fifths are singletons; the top ten hold about 4%. The sequenced sample consisted of peripheral blood. The receptors derive from a woman in her forties or fifties with active or convalescent COVID-19. Both conserved end residues are part of each CDR3.

J gene: TRBJ1-1; V gene: TRBV6-5; CDR3 protein: CASRQQGRDTEAFF
J gene: TRBJ2-7; V gene: TRBV7-8; CDR3 protein: CASTRDRGYEQYF
J gene: TRBJ2-3; V gene: TRBV7-3; CDR3 protein: CASSKAGGSTDTQYF
J gene: TRBJ1-4; V gene: TRBV7-9; CDR3 protein: CASRSGTGENEKLFF
J gene: TRBJ2-5; V gene: TRBV27; CDR3 protein: CASSSSTSWETQYF
J gene: TRBJ2-4; V gene: TRBV3-1/TRBV3-2; CDR3 protein: CASSQGPSQGRSYF
J gene: TRBJ2-1; V gene: TRBV28; CDR3 protein: CASSFRAGGTDSYNEQFF
J gene: TRBJ2-7; V gene: TRBV28; CDR3 protein: CASSLLYEQYF
J gene: TRBJ2-1; V gene: TRBV9; CDR3 protein: CASSIGGEPYNEQFF
J gene: TRBJ2-1; V gene: TRBV7-6; CDR3 protein: CASRPTLLAGGEQFF
J gene: TRBJ1-4; V gene: TRBV7-9; CDR3 protein: CASSFRWNEKLFF
J gene: TRBJ2-3; V gene: TRBV28; CDR3 protein: CASSFRGRGDTQYF
J gene: TRBJ1-4; V gene: TRBV9; CDR3 protein: CASSVRGRSNEKLFF
J gene: TRBJ1-1; V gene: TRBV3-1/TRBV3-2; CDR3 protein: CASSQGGRRIAVAEAFF
J gene: TRBJ2-3; V gene: TRBV11-3; CDR3 protein: CASSLLAGGPDTQYF
J gene: TRBJ1-1; V gene: TRBV18; CDR3 protein: CASSPHSGTEAFF
J gene: TRBJ2-1; V gene: TRBV5-1; CDR3 protein: CASSQIAGVLNEQFF
J gene: TRBJ1-2; V gene: TRBV29-1; CDR3 protein: CSVERQDYGYTF
J gene: TRBJ2-1; V gene: TRBV6-5; CDR3 protein: CASSQSGGLYNEQFF
J gene: TRBJ2-3; V gene: TRBV6-5; CDR3 protein: CASIRIPGTDTQYF
J gene: TRBJ1-4; V gene: TRBV20-1; CDR3 protein: CSCSREKLFF
J gene: TRBJ2-1; V gene: TRBV10-3; CDR3 protein: CAIRTSGIYNEQFF
J gene: TRBJ2-5; V gene: TRBV5-6; CDR3 protein: CASTPPPSRNEETQYF
J gene: TRBJ2-7; V gene: TRBV5-1; CDR3 protein: CASSWEGLGAYEQYF
J gene: TRBJ1-5; V gene: TRBV11-3; CDR3 protein: CASRVAQPQHF
J gene: TRBJ2-7; V gene: TRBV30; CDR3 protein: CAWMGAGVSYEQYF
J gene: TRBJ1-2; V gene: TRBV28; CDR3 protein: CASSQGLFRNYGYTF
J gene: TRBJ2-1; V gene: TRBV10-2; CDR3 protein: CASSDLSGRSPNEQFF
J gene: TRBJ1-4; V gene: TRBV7-9; CDR3 protein: CASSLTGEEKLFF
J gene: TRBJ2-5; V gene: TRBV11-2; CDR3 protein: CASSLPAGPYQETQYF
J gene: TRBJ1-2; V gene: TRBV12-3/TRBV12-4; CDR3 protein: CASSTSGNYGYTF
J gene: TRBJ1-1; V gene: TRBV2; CDR3 protein: CASSEMGGRMNTEAFF
J gene: TRBJ1-5; V gene: TRBV28; CDR3 protein: CASRPQGAGNQPQHF
J gene: TRBJ2-7; V gene: TRBV2; CDR3 protein: CASKRGTLYEQYF
J gene: TRBJ1-1; V gene: TRBV2; CDR3 protein: CASLPLSGSEAFF
J gene: TRBJ1-2; V gene: TRBV5-5; CDR3 protein: CASSFTGRRGYTF
J gene: TRBJ1-3; V gene: TRBV14; CDR3 protein: CASSRALDTIYF
J gene: TRBJ1-1; V gene: TRBV19; CDR3 protein: CASSIGLGGTEAFF
J gene: TRBJ2-2; V gene: TRBV9; CDR3 protein: CASSVGDYLTGELFF
J gene: TRBJ1-4; V gene: TRBV6-5; CDR3 protein: CASSYQGVGKLFF
J gene: TRBJ2-3; V gene: TRBV10-1; CDR3 protein: CASSVQDTDTQYF
J gene: TRBJ2-2; V gene: TRBV2; CDR3 protein: CASRMGSGRARELFF
J gene: TRBJ2-2; V gene: TRBV9; CDR3 protein: CASSVGLADLTGELFF
J gene: TRBJ2-1; V gene: TRBV28; CDR3 protein: CATSAISSYNEQFF
J gene: TRBJ2-5; V gene: TRBV9; CDR3 protein: CASSVEGGGETQYF
J gene: TRBJ2-1; V gene: TRBV6-1; CDR3 protein: CASSEAGGYNEQFF
J gene: TRBJ1-1; V gene: TRBV7-9; CDR3 protein: CASRENRGAEAFF
J gene: TRBJ1-4; V gene: TRBV5-6; CDR3 protein: CASSRSTGVVEKLFF
J gene: TRBJ2-3; V gene: TRBV28; CDR3 protein: CASSPYSNTDTQYF
J gene: TRBJ1-2; V gene: TRBV29-1; CDR3 protein: CSVDQTGGIGLGGYTF
J gene: TRBJ2-7; V gene: TRBV28; CDR3 protein: CASRASGSSYEQYF
J gene: TRBJ2-3; V gene: TRBV5-6; CDR3 protein: CASNGASGRFDTQYF
J gene: TRBJ1-3; V gene: TRBV10-3; CDR3 protein: CAISMGHSSGNTIYF